This record concerns one T cell receptor (beta chain) sequence. Its target is unknown. The naive CD8+ gate required CD45RO-CCR7+CD27+CD95- phenotype. The CDR3 covers 12 residues. Germline CDR1 and CDR2: SEHNR and FQNEAQ (reference sequence). In preparing the TRB cDNA libraries, 5' RACE with UMI labels was used. TCRdb reprocessed the 5' RACE reads and keeps a single row for each CDR3 protein, giving no DNA. Its table records approximately 48,000 distinct CDR3 sequences. The data derive from a study of CXCR3-negative and CXCR3-positive naive CD8 T cells. General study results and limits: Naive subsets expressed similar surface CD5; TRB CDR3 features served to infer TCR strength. More hydrophobic TRB CDR3s were found in CXCR3-positive naive cells than in CXCR3-negative naive cells.

The sequencing sample was made of naive CXCR3+ CD8+ T cells from blood. As for subset: CD45RO-CCR7+CD27+CD95- naive CD8+ T cells expressing CXCR3 (TNR3+). The receptor comes from a human donor in good health. Some clones in this sample may be carry-over from other donors' samples. This chain joins TRBV7-9 and TRBJ1-1. Here the CDR3 reads CASSLGVFEAFF. Full variable domain (outside the CDR3, taken from reference TRBV7-9 and TRBJ1-1): DTGVSQNPRHKITKRGQNVTFRCDPISEHNRLYWYRQTLGQGPEFLTYFQNEAQLEKSRLLSDRFSAERPKGSFSTLEIQRTEQGDSAMYLCASSLGVFEAFFGQGTRLTVV.